This TCR beta chain stems from a study of control samples from healthy donors and cancer patients (dated by TCRdb to 2018 to 2020). The CDR3 holds 14 amino acids from the cysteine to the phenylalanine. Here the CDR3 DNA is all that survives: 42 bases in frame from base 1. The V and J ends are trimmed by 1 base and 1 base, leaving 7 bases between them. According to the germline V gene (reference sequence), CDR1 reads SEHNR and CDR2 reads FQNEAQ. Libraries were made using the immunoSEQ multiplex PCR assay. TCRdb limited this immuneACCESS table to in-frame rearrangements with V and J called. A share of clones is missing; checked studies link under half to unresolved V genes, and the rest is unexplained. The sample has 50,000 to 75,000 clones on record, roughly 89% of them singletons. 6% of the sample is held by the ten biggest clonotypes. Notes on this clone: It lacks a known antigen. Base qualities are not recorded, but no much larger clone differs from it by a single base.

The sequencing sample was made of PBMCs. This sequence uses TRBV7-9 and TRBJ1-1, with the D gene not clear enough to name. The source is a man in his sixties with colorectal cancer. The encoded CDR3 is CASSLVGPNTEAFF. In nucleotides, the sequence is TGTGCCAGCAGCTTAGTGGGCCCGAACACTGAAGCTTTCTTT.